The 3 T cell receptor beta chains below all came from one sample that was sequenced in a study of blood T cell repertoires in COVID-19. The protocol was immunoSEQ multiplex PCR, while the TCRdb copy is restricted to in-frame clones and leaves out a portion. Of some 210,000 clones in the sample, 80% are singletons; the top ten hold roughly 4.5%. Sequencing used PBMCs or T cells enriched from blood (not recorded which). These receptors originate from a man between 25 and 39 years old with acute COVID-19.

This rearrangement joins TRBV11-2 to TRBJ1-1; D uncertain. The ends were cut back, 1 base at V and 5 bases at J, with 8 bases in the middle. This CDR3 comprises 13 residues. Germline V gene data show CDR1 as SGHAT and CDR2 as FQNNGV. Written as DNA, the CDR3 is TGTGCCAGCAGCTTAGGTTCCAGTACTGAAGCTTTCTTT. This encodes CASSLGSSTEAFF.

At least ten counts were recorded for this clone. This chain joins TRBV9 and TRBJ2-7, with 8 bases that match TRBD1. Germline V gives CDR1 SGDLS, CDR2 YYNGEE. J was trimmed by 2 bases and V by 2 bases; bases with no gene match: 6. The CDR3 runs 15 residues. In DNA form, the CDR3 reads TGTGCCAGCAGCGTTAGTTTACAGGGGGCCTACGAGCAGTACTTC. As protein: CASSVSLQGAYEQYF. Drawing the rest from reference TRBV9 and TRBJ2-7, the complete variable domain is DSGVTQTPKHLITATGQRVTLRCSPRSGDLSVYWYQQSLDQGLQFLIQYYNGEERAKGNILERFSAQQFPDLHSELNLSSLELGDSALYFCASSVSLQGAYEQYFGPGTRLTVT.

The chain joins TRBV6-5 to TRBJ1-1; D is uncertain. V was trimmed by 6 bases and J by 6 bases, leaving 14 bases between them. The germline CDR1 and CDR2 sequences are MNHEY and SVGAGI. This CDR3 has 13 residues. The CDR3 sequence is CASSFEGFPEAFF. The CDR3 DNA reads TGTGCCAGCAGCTTTGAGGGTTTCCCTGAAGCTTTCTTT.